This T cell receptor beta chain was identified in a study of T cell responses to AZD1222 COVID-19 vaccine. Study observations and caveats: Only five to seven AZD1222 recipients were seropositive at baseline. Among spike-specific TCRs, nearly half reportedly target unmutated variant regions. Receipt of two AZD1222 doses was followed by a rise in Spike-specific TCR breadth and depth.

As to this clone: What it recognizes is unknown.

CDR1 SQVTM and CDR2 ANQGSEA come from the germline V gene. Trimming cost V 4 bases and J 0 bases, with 10 bases left between them. The CDR3 consists of 14 residues. Libraries were prepared by immunoSEQ multiplex PCR; TCRdb keeps only in-frame clonotypes and omits some of them. The table includes about 140,000 clones, 90% to 95% detected once. The chain is built from TRBV29-1 and TRBJ1-3, with a tentative D call TRBD1 (6 bases). Sequencing used peripheral blood, obtained 28 days after the second AZD1222 dose. The sequence came from an adult who received the AZD1222 COVID-19 vaccine. DNA of the CDR3: TGCAGCGTTGTTATGGACAGCTCTGGAAACACCATATATTTT. This gives the protein CSVVMDSSGNTIYF.